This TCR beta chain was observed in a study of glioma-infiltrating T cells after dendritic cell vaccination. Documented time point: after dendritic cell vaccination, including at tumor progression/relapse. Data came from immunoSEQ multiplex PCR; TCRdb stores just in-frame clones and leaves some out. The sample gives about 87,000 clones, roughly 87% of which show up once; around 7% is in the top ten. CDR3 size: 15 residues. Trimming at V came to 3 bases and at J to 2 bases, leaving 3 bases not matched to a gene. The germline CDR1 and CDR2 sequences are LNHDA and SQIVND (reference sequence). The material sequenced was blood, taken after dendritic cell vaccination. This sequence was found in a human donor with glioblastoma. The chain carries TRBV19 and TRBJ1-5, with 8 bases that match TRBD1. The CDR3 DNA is TGTGCCAGTAGTATCAGGGGGCGAGGCAATCAGCCCCAGCATTTT. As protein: CASSIRGRGNQPQHF.